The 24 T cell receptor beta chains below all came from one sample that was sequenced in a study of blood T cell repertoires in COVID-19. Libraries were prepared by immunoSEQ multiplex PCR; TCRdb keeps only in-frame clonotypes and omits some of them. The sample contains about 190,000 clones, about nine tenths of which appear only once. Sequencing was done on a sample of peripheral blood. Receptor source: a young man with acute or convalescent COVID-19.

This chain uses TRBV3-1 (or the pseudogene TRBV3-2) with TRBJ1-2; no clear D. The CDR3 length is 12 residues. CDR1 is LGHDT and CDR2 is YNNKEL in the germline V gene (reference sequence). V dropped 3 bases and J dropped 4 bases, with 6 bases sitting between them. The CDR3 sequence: CASSQSLYGYTF. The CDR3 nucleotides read TGTGCCAGCAGCCAGTCTCTCTATGGCTACACCTTC.

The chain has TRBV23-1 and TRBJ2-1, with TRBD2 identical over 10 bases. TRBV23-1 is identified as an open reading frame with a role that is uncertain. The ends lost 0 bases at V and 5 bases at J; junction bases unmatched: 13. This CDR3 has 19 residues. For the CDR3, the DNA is TGCGCCAGCAGTCAATCGCGTAAGCGGGAGGGCCAAGGGGACAATGAGCAGTTCTTC. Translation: CASSQSRKREGQGDNEQFF.

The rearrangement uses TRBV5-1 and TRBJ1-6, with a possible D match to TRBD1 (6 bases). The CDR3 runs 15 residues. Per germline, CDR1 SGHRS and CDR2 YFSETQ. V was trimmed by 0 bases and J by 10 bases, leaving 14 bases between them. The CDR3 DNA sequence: TGCGCCAGCAGCTTGGGGACACAGGGTAGATCACCCCTCCACTTT. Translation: CASSLGTQGRSPLHF.

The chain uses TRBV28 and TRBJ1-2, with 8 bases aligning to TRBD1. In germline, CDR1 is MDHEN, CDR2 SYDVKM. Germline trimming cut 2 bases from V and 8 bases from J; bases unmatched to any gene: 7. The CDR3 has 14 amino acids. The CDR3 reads CASSLIDRGGGYTF. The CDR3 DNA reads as TGTGCCAGCAGTTTAATCGACAGGGGTGGGGGCTACACCTTC.

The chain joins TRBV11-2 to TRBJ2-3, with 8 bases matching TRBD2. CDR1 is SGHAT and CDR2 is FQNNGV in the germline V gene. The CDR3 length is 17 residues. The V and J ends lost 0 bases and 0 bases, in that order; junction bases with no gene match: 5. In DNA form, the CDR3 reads TGTGCCAGCAGCTTAGATCCCCAGCGGGGGAGCACAGATACGCAGTATTTT. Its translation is CASSLDPQRGSTDTQYF.

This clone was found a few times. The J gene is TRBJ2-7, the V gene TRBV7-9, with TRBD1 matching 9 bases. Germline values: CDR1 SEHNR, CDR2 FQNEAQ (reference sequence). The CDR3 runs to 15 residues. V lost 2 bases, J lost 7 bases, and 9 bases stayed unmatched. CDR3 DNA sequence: TGTGCCAGCAGCTTACAGGGACAGGGCCTAAGTGAGCAGTACTTC. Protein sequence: CASSLQGQGLSEQYF. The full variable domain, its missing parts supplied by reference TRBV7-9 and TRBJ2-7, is DTGVSQNPRHKITKRGQNVTFRCDPISEHNRLYWYRQTLGQGPEFLTYFQNEAQLEKSRLLSDRFSAERPKGSFSTLEIQRTEQGDSAMYLCASSLQGQGLSEQYFGPGTRLTVT.

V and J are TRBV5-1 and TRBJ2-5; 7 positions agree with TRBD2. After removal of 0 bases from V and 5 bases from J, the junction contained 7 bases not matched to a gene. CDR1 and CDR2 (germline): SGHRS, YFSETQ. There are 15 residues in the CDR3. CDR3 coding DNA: TGCGCCAGCAGCTTGGCAGGGACTACCCAGGAGACCCAGTACTTC. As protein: CASSLAGTTQETQYF.

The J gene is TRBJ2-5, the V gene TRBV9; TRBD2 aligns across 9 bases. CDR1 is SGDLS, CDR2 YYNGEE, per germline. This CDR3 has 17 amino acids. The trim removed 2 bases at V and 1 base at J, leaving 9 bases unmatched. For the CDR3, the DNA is TGTGCCAGCAGCGTCGGTGGGGCTAGCGGGACCCAAGAGACCCAGTACTTC. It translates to CASSVGGASGTQETQYF. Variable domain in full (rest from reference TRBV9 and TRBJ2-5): DSGVTQTPKHLITATGQRVTLRCSPRSGDLSVYWYQQSLDQGLQFLIQYYNGEERAKGNILERFSAQQFPDLHSELNLSSLELGDSALYFCASSVGGASGTQETQYFGPGTRLLVL.

The CDR3 loop reads CASSRGDRGRTEAFF. Here the CDR3 DNA reads TGTGCCAGCAGTCGGGGGGACAGGGGGCGAACTGAAGCTTTCTTT. This chain uses TRBV6-5 with TRBJ1-1, with TRBD1 matching 12 bases. The CDR3 totals 15 residues. Germline V CDR1 and CDR2: MNHEY, SVGAGI. V gave up 5 bases and J gave up 5 bases; unmatched junction bases: 6.

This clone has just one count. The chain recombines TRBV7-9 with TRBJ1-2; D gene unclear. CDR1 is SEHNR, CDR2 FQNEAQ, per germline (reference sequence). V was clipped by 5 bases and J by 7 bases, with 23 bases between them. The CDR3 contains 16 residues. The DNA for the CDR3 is TGTGCCAGCAGCCTCCTAAGCGGCGCGGTCTCCCTTGGCTACACCTTC. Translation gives CASSLLSGAVSLGYTF.

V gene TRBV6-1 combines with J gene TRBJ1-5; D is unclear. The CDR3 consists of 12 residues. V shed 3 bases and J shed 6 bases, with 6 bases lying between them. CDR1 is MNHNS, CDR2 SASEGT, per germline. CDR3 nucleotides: TGTGCCAGCAGTGATTCGTTTCAGCCCCAGCATTTT. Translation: CASSDSFQPQHF.

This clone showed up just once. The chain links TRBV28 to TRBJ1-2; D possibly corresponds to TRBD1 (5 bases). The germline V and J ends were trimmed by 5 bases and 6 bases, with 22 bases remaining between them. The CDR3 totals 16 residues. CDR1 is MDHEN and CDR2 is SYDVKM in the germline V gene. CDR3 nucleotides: TGTGCCAGCAGTCAAACCCCCCCAGGGCTTCTCCATGGCTACACCTTC. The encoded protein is CASSQTPPGLLHGYTF.

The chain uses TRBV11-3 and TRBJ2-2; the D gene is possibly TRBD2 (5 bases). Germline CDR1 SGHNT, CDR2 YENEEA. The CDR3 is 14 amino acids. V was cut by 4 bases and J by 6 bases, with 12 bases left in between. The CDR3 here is CASSSGRAPGELFF. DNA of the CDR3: TGTGCCAGCAGCTCGGGAAGGGCTCCCGGGGAGCTGTTTTTT. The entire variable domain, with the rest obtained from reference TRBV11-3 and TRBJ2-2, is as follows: EAGVVQSPRYKIIEKKQPVAFWCNPISGHNTLYWYLQNLGQGPELLIRYENEEAVDDSQLPKDRFSAERLKGVDSTLKIQPAELGDSAVYLCASSSGRAPGELFFGEGSRLTVL.

CDR3: CSASKGDQPQHF. CDR3 coding DNA: TGCAGTGCTAGTAAGGGAGATCAGCCCCAGCATTTT. The V call is TRBV20-1, the J call TRBJ1-5, with D unclear. Germline assignment: CDR1 DFQATT and CDR2 SNEGSKA (reference sequence). This CDR3 is 12 amino acids long. Trimming removed 3 bases at V and 5 bases at J, with 8 bases between.

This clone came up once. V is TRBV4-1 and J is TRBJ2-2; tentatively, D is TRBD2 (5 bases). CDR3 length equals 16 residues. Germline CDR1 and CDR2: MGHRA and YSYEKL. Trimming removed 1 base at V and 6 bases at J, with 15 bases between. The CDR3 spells CASSQAGSLRAGELFF. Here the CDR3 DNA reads TGCGCCAGCAGCCAAGCGGGATCCTTAAGAGCCGGGGAGCTGTTTTTT.

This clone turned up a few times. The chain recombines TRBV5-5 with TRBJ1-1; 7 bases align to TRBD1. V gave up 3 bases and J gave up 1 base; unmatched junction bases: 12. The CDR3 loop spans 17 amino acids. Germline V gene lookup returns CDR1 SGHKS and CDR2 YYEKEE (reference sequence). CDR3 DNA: TGTGCCAGCAGCTCGCCACTAACGTCAGGGGGGAACACTGAAGCTTTCTTT. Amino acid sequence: CASSSPLTSGGNTEAFF.

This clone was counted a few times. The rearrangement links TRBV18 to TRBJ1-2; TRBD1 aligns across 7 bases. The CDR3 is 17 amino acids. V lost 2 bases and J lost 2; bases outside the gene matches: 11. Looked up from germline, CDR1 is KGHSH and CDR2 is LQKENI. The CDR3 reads CASSPGLQDRSNYGYTF. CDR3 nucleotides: TGTGCCAGCTCACCAGGCTTACAGGACAGGAGCAACTATGGCTACACCTTC.

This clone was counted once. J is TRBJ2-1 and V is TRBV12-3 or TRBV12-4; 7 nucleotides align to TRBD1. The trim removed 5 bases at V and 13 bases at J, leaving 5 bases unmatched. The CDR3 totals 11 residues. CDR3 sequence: CASSQDRFQFF. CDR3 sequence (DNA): TGTGCCAGCAGTCAGGACAGGTTTCAGTTCTTC.

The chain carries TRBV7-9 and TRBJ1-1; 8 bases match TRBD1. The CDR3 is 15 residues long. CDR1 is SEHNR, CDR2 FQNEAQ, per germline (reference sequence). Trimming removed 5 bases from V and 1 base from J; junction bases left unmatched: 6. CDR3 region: CASSTYGQGNTEAFF. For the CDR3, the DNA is TGTGCCAGCAGCACTTACGGACAGGGGAACACTGAAGCTTTCTTT. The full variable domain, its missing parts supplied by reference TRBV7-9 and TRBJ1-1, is DTGVSQNPRHKITKRGQNVTFRCDPISEHNRLYWYRQTLGQGPEFLTYFQNEAQLEKSRLLSDRFSAERPKGSFSTLEIQRTEQGDSAMYLCASSTYGQGNTEAFFGQGTRLTVV.

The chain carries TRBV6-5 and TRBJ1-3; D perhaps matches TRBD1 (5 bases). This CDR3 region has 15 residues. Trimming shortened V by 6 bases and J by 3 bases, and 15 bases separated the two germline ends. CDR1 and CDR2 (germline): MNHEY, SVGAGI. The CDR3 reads CASRELGVGGNTIYF. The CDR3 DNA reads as TGTGCCAGCAGGGAGTTAGGGGTGGGTGGAAACACCATATATTTT.

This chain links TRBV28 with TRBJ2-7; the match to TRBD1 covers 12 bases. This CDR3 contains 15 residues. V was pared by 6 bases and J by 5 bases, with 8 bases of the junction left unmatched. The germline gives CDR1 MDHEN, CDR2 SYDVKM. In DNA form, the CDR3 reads TGTGCCAGCAGCACCCCGGGACAGGGGGCAAACGAGCAGTACTTC. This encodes CASSTPGQGANEQYF.

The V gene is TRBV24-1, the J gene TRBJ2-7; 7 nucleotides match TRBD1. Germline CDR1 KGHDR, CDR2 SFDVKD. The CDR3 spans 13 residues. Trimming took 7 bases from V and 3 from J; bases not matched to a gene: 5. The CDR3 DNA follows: TGTGCCACCAGAGACAACAGGGGCTACGAGCAGTACTTC. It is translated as CATRDNRGYEQYF.

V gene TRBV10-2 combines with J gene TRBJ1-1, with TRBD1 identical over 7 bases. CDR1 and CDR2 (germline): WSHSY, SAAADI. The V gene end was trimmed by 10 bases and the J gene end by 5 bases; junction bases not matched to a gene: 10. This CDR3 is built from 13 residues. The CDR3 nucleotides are TGCGCCACCTGGGACAGACAAAAGACTGAAGCTTTCTTT. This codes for CATWDRQKTEAFF.

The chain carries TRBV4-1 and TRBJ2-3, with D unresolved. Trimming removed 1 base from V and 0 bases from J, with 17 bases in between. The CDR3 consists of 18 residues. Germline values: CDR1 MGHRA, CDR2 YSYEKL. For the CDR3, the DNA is TGCGCCAGCAGCCAAGGTCTCCCAAGAGGAACTAGCACAGATACGCAGTATTTT. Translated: CASSQGLPRGTSTDTQYF.